The 16 T cell receptor beta chains below all came from one sample that was sequenced in a study of blood T cells in healthy people across ages. Primed by a sample-barcoded 5' primer and a J-beta primer mix, a second PCR proceeded for about 6 to 12 cycles. Each CDR3 protein is one row after TCRdb ran MiXCR on the 5' RACE reads. The table includes 700,000 to 800,000 distinct CDR3 sequences, 35% to 45% detected once. Material for sequencing was blood. The source is a woman between 55 and 75 years old in good health.

This chain links TRBV6-6 with TRBJ1-1; possible D gene TRBD1, 6 bases. The CDR3 loop spans 15 amino acids. The ends were cut back, 8 bases at V and 3 bases at J, with 19 bases in the middle. Germline V gene data show CDR1 as MNHNY and CDR2 as SVGAGI (reference sequence). DNA for the CDR3: TGTGCCAGCGGCGGAGGGGGGCAGGGAGACACTGAAGCTTTCTTT. This translates into CASGGGGQGDTEAFF.

A few counts support this clonotype. CDR3 amino acids: CASSSTGQGPDTQYF. The CDR3 region has the DNA TGTGCCAGCAGCTCAACGGGACAGGGACCAGATACGCAGTATTTT. This chain links TRBV7-3 with TRBJ2-3; TRBD1 matches 9 bases. V trimming: 4 bases; J trimming: 4 bases; junction bases outside the gene matches: 6. The CDR3 runs 15 residues. Germline values: CDR1 SGHTA, CDR2 FQGTGA.

J is TRBJ1-1 and V is TRBV5-1; tentative D call: TRBD1 (5 bases). This CDR3 region has 14 residues. The germline V gene encodes CDR1 SGHRS and CDR2 YFSETQ. Trimming shortened V by 3 bases and J by 3 bases, and 12 bases separated the two germline ends. CDR3 sequence (DNA): TGCGCCAGCAGCTCCAGGGACGGTGACACTGAAGCTTTCTTT. Amino acids: CASSSRDGDTEAFF.

V gene TRBV3-1 combines with J gene TRBJ2-1; 7 bases line up with TRBD2. The V gene's germline CDR1 is LGHDT and CDR2 YNNKEL (reference sequence). V trimming: 4 bases; J trimming: 5 bases; junction bases outside the gene matches: 8. This CDR3 contains 15 residues. The CDR3 nucleotides are TGTGCCAGCAGCCCGCCCCCCGGGACTAACAATGAGCAGTTCTTC. Protein: CASSPPPGTNNEQFF.

As concerns this clonotype: One end of the junction is discordant with germline, which a read error may explain. This sequence joins TRBV5-1 and TRBJ2-7, with D possibly matching TRBD1 (6 bases). This CDR3 is 13 amino acids long. Germline assignment: CDR1 SGHRS and CDR2 YFSETQ. The CDR3 DNA reads as TGCGCCAGCAGACTGGGGGCTCTTGACGAGGAGTACTTC. This translates into CASRLGALDEEYF. Full variable domain (remainder filled in from reference TRBV5-1 and TRBJ2-7): KAGVTQTPRYLIKTRGQQVTLSCSPISGHRSVSWYQQTPGQGLQFLFEYFSETQRNKGNFPGRFSGRQFSNSRSEMNVSTLELGDSALYLCASRLGALDEEYFGPGTRLTVT.

Ten or more counts support this clonotype. This may be a read error, as it is one base from a much larger clone. The rearrangement links TRBV4-1 to TRBJ2-7; TRBD1 is a possible D gene (5 bases). V gave up 0 bases and J gave up 7 bases, with 22 bases separating them. This CDR3 spans 17 amino acids. In germline, CDR1 is MGHRA, CDR2 YSYEKL. CDR3 loop: CASSQDRSGRAENEQYF. DNA of the CDR3: TGCGCCAGCAGCCAAGATAGGTCCGGCAGGGCCGAAAATGAGCAGTACTTC.

This chain connects TRBV20-1 to TRBJ2-3; tentatively, D is TRBD1 or TRBD2 (5 bases each). V lost 4 bases to trimming and J lost 2 bases, with 13 bases between them. CDR3 length: 14 amino acids. The germline V gene encodes CDR1 DFQATT and CDR2 SNEGSKA (reference sequence). CDR3 nucleotides: TGCAGTGCTACTCGGGGCGGCCTCACAGATACGCAGTATTTT. Protein: CSATRGGLTDTQYF.

This clonotype was recorded a few times. The chain links TRBV10-3 to TRBJ2-5; D is possibly TRBD2 (6 bases). This CDR3 contains 17 residues. The germline V gene encodes CDR1 ENHRY and CDR2 SYGVKD. Trimming pared 7 bases from V and 1 base from J, leaving 22 bases between. The CDR3 sequence: CAINEGRRDSLQETQYF. Here the CDR3 DNA reads TGTGCCATCAATGAAGGGAGGCGCGACAGCCTCCAAGAGACCCAGTACTTC.

This clonotype has only a few counts. The rearrangement uses TRBV28 and TRBJ1-4; D may be TRBD1 (6 bases). The CDR3 has 15 amino acids. The V gene lost 6 bases and the J gene lost 3 bases, with 14 bases spanning the gap. CDR1 and CDR2 from the germline V gene are MDHEN and SYDVKM. As DNA, the CDR3 is TGTGCCAGCAGATCCCAGGGGATAGCTAATGAAAAACTGTTTTTT. It is translated as CASRSQGIANEKLFF.

This clonotype has more than one count but fewer than ten. V gene TRBV10-3 combines with J gene TRBJ2-3, with D possibly being TRBD2 (5 bases). V was cut by 4 bases and J by 1 base, with 12 bases left in between. Germline loops: CDR1 ENHRY, CDR2 SYGVKD. The CDR3 totals 15 residues. This CDR3 reads CAISVEGVGTDTQYF. The DNA for the CDR3 is TGTGCCATCAGTGTTGAGGGAGTGGGCACAGATACGCAGTATTTT.

About this clonotype: A single base separates this from a much larger clone, so it may be a read error. The chain joins TRBV10-3 to TRBJ2-3; D uncertain. The CDR3 consists of 13 residues. CDR1 ENHRY and CDR2 SYGVKD come from the germline V gene. The CDR3, as DNA: TGTACCATCAACCTAGGAGAAACAGATACGCAGTATTTT. Protein product: CTINLGETDTQYF.

The V gene is TRBV20-1, the J gene TRBJ2-5, with 8 bases identical to TRBD1. V shed 6 bases and J 3 bases; nucleotides not matched to a gene: 9. The germline V gene has CDR1 DFQATT and CDR2 SNEGSKA (reference sequence). There are 14 residues in the CDR3. The CDR3 loop is CSARRVTGEETQYF. CDR3 DNA: TGCAGTGCCAGACGGGTGACAGGGGAAGAGACCCAGTACTTC.

This clonotype was picked up a small number of times. The gene calls are TRBV7-2 and TRBJ1-2, with TRBD1 matching 9 bases. Germline V lookup: CDR1 SGHTA, CDR2 FQGNSA. This CDR3 contains 15 residues. Trimming removed 6 bases from V and 2 bases from J; junction bases left unmatched: 7. The CDR3, as DNA: TGTGCCAGCAGTCCACAGGGGGCGCAGAACTATGGCTACACCTTC. This gives the protein CASSPQGAQNYGYTF.

This clonotype was seen repeatedly, ten times or more. The chain has TRBV10-3 and TRBJ2-1; 11 bases are a match to TRBD2. Germline loops: CDR1 ENHRY, CDR2 SYGVKD. This CDR3 is 16 amino acids long. V was clipped by 6 bases and J by 6 bases; unmatched bases: 10. This CDR3 reads CAIREGLAEIRNEQFF. DNA for the CDR3: TGTGCCATCAGAGAGGGACTAGCGGAGATCCGCAATGAGCAGTTCTTC.

The CDR3 spells CASSIVGNQPQHF. CDR3 in DNA: TGTGCCAGTAGTATAGTGGGGAATCAGCCCCAGCATTTT. The rearrangement links TRBV19 to TRBJ1-5; D gene ambiguous. Per germline, CDR1 LNHDA and CDR2 SQIVND (reference sequence). Trimming took off 1 base at V and 4 bases at J, with 5 bases between the two ends. CDR3 size: 13 residues.

CDR3 in DNA: TGTGCCAGCAGCCACAAGCGGGAGAGTCTTGCTGGGGATACGCAGTATTTT. Residues: CASSHKRESLAGDTQYF. The V gene is TRBV3-1, the J gene TRBJ2-3; 8 nucleotides line up with TRBD2. Germline CDR1 LGHDT, CDR2 YNNKEL (reference sequence). J lost 6 bases, V lost 3 bases, and 14 bases had no gene match. The CDR3 covers 17 residues.